The T cell receptor (beta chain) under discussion was sequenced for a study of T cell responses to AZD1222 COVID-19 vaccine. The V gene end was trimmed by 5 bases and the J gene end by 9 bases; junction bases not matched to a gene: 10. CDR3 length: 15 amino acids. Looked up from germline, CDR1 is MNHEY and CDR2 is SVGAGI. Using immunoSEQ multiplex PCR, the repertoire was profiled, and TCRdb retains in-frame clones only, with some absent. The table has some 200,000 clones, approximately 90% seen once. V usage is TRBV6-5 and J usage is TRBJ1-6; 7 nucleotides agree with TRBD1. The source of this sequence is an adult in good health. The sequencing used peripheral blood, collected on day 0 of AZD1222 vaccination. The CDR3 DNA sequence: TGTGCCAGCAGTCCACAACAGGGGTTGATTTCACCCCTCCACTTT. Amino acids: CASSPQQGLISPLHF.